One and the same sample provided the 22 T cell receptor beta chains below, sequenced in a study of T cells after yellow fever vaccination. Using its own MiXCR run on the 5' RACE reads, TCRdb lists one record per CDR3 protein. The top ten clones hold approximately 18% of a sample with a few hundred thousand distinct CDR3 sequences, roughly 8.6% of them seen once. Sequencing used PBMCs, obtained roughly 47 days after the first yellow fever vaccination. The receptors shown here come from a young man who received the YFV17D yellow fever vaccine.

This clonotype was seen ten or more times. The chain employs TRBV5-1 and TRBJ2-3; TRBD2 aligns across 11 bases. Unmatched junction bases numbered 6, after V lost 0 bases and J lost 6 bases. The CDR3 totals 16 residues. Per germline, CDR1 SGHRS and CDR2 YFSETQ. The CDR3 coding sequence is TGCGCCAGCAGCTTGGCCCTAGCGGGGGGCCTGGATACGCAGTATTTT. Translating it yields CASSLALAGGLDTQYF.

The chain combines TRBV4-2 with TRBJ2-5; 8 bases match TRBD2. Losses at the gene ends were 0 bases for V and 8 bases for J; bases not matched to a gene: 8. The CDR3 loop spans 15 amino acids. Per the germline V gene, CDR1 is LGHNA and CDR2 is YNFKEQ. The CDR3 sequence: CASSQEGRGGDTQYF. DNA of the CDR3: TGTGCCAGCAGCCAAGAGGGACGGGGGGGAGATACCCAGTACTTC.

This clonotype was seen ten or more times. The J gene is TRBJ2-7, the V gene TRBV7-2; 10 bases match TRBD2. The V gene's germline CDR1 is SGHTA and CDR2 FQGNSA. This CDR3 contains 17 residues. The V segment lost 0 bases and the J segment 4 bases; nucleotides outside the gene matches: 9. The CDR3 spells CASSLAPSAGGLYEQYF. CDR3 bases: TGTGCCAGCAGCTTAGCCCCTTCAGCGGGGGGGCTGTACGAGCAGTACTTC.

The rearrangement links TRBV6-2 or TRBV6-3 to TRBJ1-2; D is perhaps TRBD1 (5 bases). Per the germline V gene, CDR1 is MNHEY and CDR2 is SVGEGT. The CDR3 runs 15 residues. V shed 2 bases and J shed 10 bases, with 20 bases lying between them. CDR3 coding DNA: TGTGCCAGCAGTTACGGGGTCGAGGGGTCGATGGTCTACACCTTC. The encoded protein is CASSYGVEGSMVYTF.

Only a few counts were recorded for this clonotype. V usage is TRBV7-9 and J usage is TRBJ1-6; D gene uncertain. This CDR3 spans 13 amino acids. V lost 1 base and J 9 bases, leaving 7 bases between the germline ends. Germline V gene data show CDR1 as SEHNR and CDR2 as FQNEAQ (reference sequence). The CDR3 reads CASSLDYTSPLHF. The CDR3 DNA reads as TGTGCCAGCAGCTTAGATTACACTTCACCCCTCCACTTT.

The chain is built from TRBV7-2 and TRBJ1-1; D is uncertain. Germline V gene sequence: CDR1 SGHTA, CDR2 FQGNSA. This CDR3 is 14 amino acids long. Trimming shortened V by 4 bases and J by 1 base, and 10 bases separated the two germline ends. The CDR3 region is CASSSWAANTEAFF. In DNA, the CDR3 is TGTGCCAGCAGCTCCTGGGCAGCGAACACTGAAGCTTTCTTT.

The sample holds a few counts of this clonotype. The chain couples TRBV20-1 to TRBJ1-1; D is possibly TRBD1 (5 bases). Trimming left V 4 bases short and J 0 bases short, with 9 bases between. Germline CDR1 is DFQATT and CDR2 is SNEGSKA (reference sequence). The CDR3 totals 13 residues. The CDR3 bases are TGCAGTGCTATTAGGGACCTGAACACTGAAGCTTTCTTT. Its translation: CSAIRDLNTEAFF.

In this sample, this clonotype turned up a few times. This chain connects TRBV11-1 to TRBJ1-5; 8 bases agree with TRBD1. V shed 2 bases and J 4 bases; nucleotides not matched to a gene: 13. CDR1 is SGHAT and CDR2 is FQDESV in the germline V gene (reference sequence). The CDR3 runs to 18 residues. The CDR3 DNA reads TGTGCCAGCAGCTTAACTAATTTCAGGGGGCGAGGGAATCAGCCCCAGCATTTT. Translating gives CASSLTNFRGRGNQPQHF.

This clonotype was counted between two and nine times. The V call is TRBV5-4, the J call TRBJ1-5; TRBD1 might be the D (6 bases). V was pared by 4 bases and J by 4 bases, with 15 bases between. CDR1 SGHNT and CDR2 YYREEE come from the germline V gene (reference sequence). The CDR3 consists of 15 residues. In DNA form, the CDR3 reads TGTGCCAGCAGCCCGGGACGGGGGCTAAATCAGCCCCAGCATTTT. This gives the protein CASSPGRGLNQPQHF.

This clonotype was found a few times. The V call is TRBV4-2, the J call TRBJ2-3; TRBD1 might be the D (5 bases). Germline V CDR1 and CDR2: LGHNA, YNFKEQ. Trimming stripped 3 bases from V and 1 base from J, with 14 bases between. This CDR3 has 16 amino acids. The CDR3 region is CASSQSPQAGTDTQYF. The CDR3 nucleotides read TGTGCCAGCAGCCAGTCCCCACAGGCCGGCACAGATACGCAGTATTTT.

This clonotype was seen repeatedly, ten times or more. This chain uses TRBV7-2 with TRBJ1-1; D gene ambiguous. The CDR3 runs to 14 residues. With 2 bases removed from V and 0 bases from J, the gap between germline ends came to 7 bases. Germline V CDR1 and CDR2: SGHTA, FQGNSA. In DNA form, the CDR3 reads TGTGCCAGCAGCTTATGGAATATGAACACTGAAGCTTTCTTT. Amino acids: CASSLWNMNTEAFF.

Note on this clonotype: One base away lies a much larger clone, so this may be a sequencing read error. The CDR3 DNA is TGTGCCAGCAGTTGGGGACAGGGCTATGGCTACACCTTC. It yields the protein CASSWGQGYGYTF. The chain has TRBV6-5 and TRBJ1-2; 9 bases fit TRBD1. Germline V gene sequence: CDR1 MNHEY, CDR2 SVGAGI. This CDR3 is built from 13 residues. V lost 4 bases, J lost 4 bases, and 1 base stayed unmatched.

Only a few counts were recorded for this clonotype. For the CDR3, the DNA is TGCAGACCTTTACCACTCCGGACGGACTATGGCTACACCTTC. Protein product: CRPLPLRTDYGYTF. The chain combines TRBV29-1 with TRBJ1-2, with unresolved D. The CDR3 consists of 14 residues. Germline V gene data show CDR1 as SQVTM and CDR2 as ANQGSEA.

This clonotype was observed a few times. The genes are TRBV4-1 and TRBJ1-1; tentative D call: TRBD1 (5 bases). CDR3 length: 15 residues. V was shortened by 1 base and J by 4 bases, with 13 bases between the two germline ends. Germline V gene sequence: CDR1 MGHRA, CDR2 YSYEKL. The CDR3 loop is CASSQAGTRRTEAFF. In DNA, the CDR3 is TGCGCCAGCAGCCAAGCCGGGACCCGGCGCACTGAAGCTTTCTTT.

The V gene is TRBV6-1, the J gene TRBJ2-2, with 7 bases lining up with TRBD1. The germline V gene has CDR1 MNHNS and CDR2 SASEGT. The CDR3 contains 14 residues. J was trimmed by 7 bases and V by 4 bases; bases with no gene match: 6. This CDR3 reads CASSATGRGGELFF. The CDR3 DNA follows: TGTGCCAGCAGTGCGACAGGGCGAGGCGGGGAGCTGTTTTTT.

The table lists this clonotype with a few counts. The CDR3 sequence is CASSLGSAGTEAFF. The CDR3 DNA sequence: TGCGCCAGCAGCTTGGGTTCGGCGGGCACTGAAGCTTTCTTT. V is TRBV5-1 and J is TRBJ1-1; D uncertain. The CDR3 consists of 14 residues. V lost 0 bases and J lost 4, with 10 bases in between. Germline-derived CDR1 and CDR2 are SGHRS and YFSETQ.

This clonotype was counted ten times or more. The rearrangement links TRBV5-1 to TRBJ2-1, with 13 bases fitting TRBD2. Germline V gene lookup returns CDR1 SGHRS and CDR2 YFSETQ. With 4 bases clipped from V and 6 bases from J, the junction kept 4 bases outside the gene matches. The length of the CDR3 is 15 residues. Written as DNA, the CDR3 is TGCGCCAGCAGCCCGACTAGCGGGGGGTCCAATGAGCAGTTCTTC. It is translated as CASSPTSGGSNEQFF.

This chain connects TRBV7-6 to TRBJ2-7; 11 bases match TRBD2. The V and J ends lost 4 bases and 3 bases, in that order; junction bases with no gene match: 8. Germline loops: CDR1 SGHVS, CDR2 FNYEAQ. The CDR3 has 16 amino acids. CDR3 residues: CASSSKLAGAHYEQYV. The DNA of the CDR3 is TGTGCCAGCAGCTCCAAACTAGCGGGGGCTCACTACGAGCAGTACGTC.

The V and J genes are TRBV7-2 and TRBJ1-6, with TRBD1 identical over 7 bases. V shed 4 bases and J 9 bases; nucleotides not matched to a gene: 6. This CDR3 comprises 14 residues. Germline-derived CDR1 and CDR2 are SGHTA and FQGNSA. The CDR3 is CASSSGTVVSPLHF. The DNA of the CDR3 is TGTGCCAGCAGCTCCGGGACAGTAGTTTCACCCCTCCACTTT.

The chain has TRBV2 and TRBJ2-1; the D is unclear. Germline V gives CDR1 SNHLY, CDR2 FYNNEI. There are 15 residues in the CDR3. Trimming removed 3 bases at V and 1 base at J, with 10 bases between. In DNA form, the CDR3 reads TGTGCCAGCAGTGACTTACAGATATCCTACAATGAGCAGTTCTTC. It yields the protein CASSDLQISYNEQFF.

The table lists this clonotype with a few counts. V gene TRBV5-1 combines with J gene TRBJ2-7; 9 positions agree with TRBD2. Trimming at V came to 3 bases and at J to 4 bases, leaving 14 bases not matched to a gene. Germline CDR1 is SGHRS and CDR2 is YFSETQ. This CDR3 spans 17 amino acids. Written as DNA, the CDR3 is TGCGCCAGCAGCTCGGGAGTGTCTAGCGGGGAGAGATACGAGCAGTACGTC. As protein: CASSSGVSSGERYEQYV.

This clonotype was found many times. This chain joins TRBV5-1 and TRBJ2-7; a weak D match, TRBD2 (5 bases). Germline CDR1 SGHRS, CDR2 YFSETQ. The CDR3 extends over 13 amino acids. V gave up 4 bases and J gave up 0 bases, with 8 bases separating them. The CDR3 loop reads CASSPGSSYEQYF. CDR3 DNA: TGCGCCAGCAGCCCGGGATCCTCCTACGAGCAGTACTTC.